These 7 T cell receptor beta chains share one sample of origin, sequenced in a study of blood T cell repertoires in COVID-19. Produced via immunoSEQ multiplex PCR; TCRdb's table is partial and in-frame only. The sample lists hundreds of thousands of clones, over 80% occurring once. The sequenced sample was PBMCs or T cells enriched from blood (not recorded which). All receptors come from a woman under 30 who had recovered from COVID-19.

About this clone itself: Other DNA sequences in this sample translate to the same CDR3. The V and J genes are TRBV5-1 and TRBJ2-5; the D gene is possibly TRBD1 (6 bases). The CDR3 consists of 14 residues. Germline V gives CDR1 SGHRS, CDR2 YFSETQ. V lost 0 bases, J lost 2 bases, and 8 bases lay in between. For the CDR3, the DNA is TGCGCCAGCAGCTTGGGGACAGCACAAGAGACCCAGTACTTC. Translated, it gives CASSLGTAQETQYF.

The chain recombines TRBV28 with TRBJ1-5; D perhaps matches TRBD1 (5 bases). Germline-derived CDR1 and CDR2 are MDHEN and SYDVKM. V lost 8 bases and J 1 base, leaving 12 bases between the germline ends. The CDR3 runs to 14 residues. CDR3 region: CASGAGRSNQPQHF. For the CDR3, the DNA is TGTGCCAGCGGGGCCGGCCGAAGCAATCAGCCCCAGCATTTT.

CDR3 sequence (DNA): TGTGCCAGCAGTCTAGAAGGGGGGGCCTACGAGCAGTACTTC. Amino acids: CASSLEGGAYEQYF. V is TRBV7-8 and J is TRBJ2-7; D is possibly TRBD2 (7 bases). The CDR3 loop spans 14 amino acids. V gave up 6 bases and J gave up 2 bases, with 14 bases separating them. Germline CDR1 is SGHVS and CDR2 is FQNEAQ.

The chain has TRBV10-3 and TRBJ1-2; 7 positions match TRBD1. Per the germline V gene, CDR1 is ENHRY and CDR2 is SYGVKD. Trimming cost V 3 bases and J 4 bases; bases outside gene matches: 5. The CDR3 sequence is 14 residues long. This CDR3 is CAISDGTVSYGYTF. The CDR3 coding sequence is TGTGCCATCAGTGATGGGACAGTGTCCTATGGCTACACCTTC.

This clone was recorded a few times. The chain has TRBV9 and TRBJ2-2; 9 nucleotides align to TRBD1. CDR3 size: 15 residues. Germline assignment: CDR1 SGDLS and CDR2 YYNGEE. Unmatched junction bases numbered 6, after V lost 4 bases and J lost 5 bases. CDR3 residues: CASSPGQGTTGELFF. In nucleotides, the CDR3 is TGTGCCAGCAGCCCCGGACAGGGGACGACCGGGGAGCTGTTTTTT.

This chain connects TRBV29-1 to TRBJ1-2; 10 bases agree with TRBD1. Germline V gene sequence: CDR1 SQVTM, CDR2 ANQGSEA. CDR3 length: 15 amino acids. V lost 6 bases and J lost 3; bases outside the gene matches: 10. CDR3 protein: CSVRDRGVGDYGYTF. The CDR3 bases are TGCAGCGTCCGGGACAGGGGAGTCGGGGACTATGGCTACACCTTC.

The gene calls are TRBV28 and TRBJ1-2, with 8 positions matching TRBD1. CDR1 is MDHEN, CDR2 SYDVKM, per germline. CDR3 length: 14 residues. V was clipped by 7 bases and J by 4 bases; unmatched bases: 8. As DNA, the CDR3 is TGTGCCAGCAAACCCCAGGGGGCGAGCTATGGCTACACCTTC. Protein: CASKPQGASYGYTF.